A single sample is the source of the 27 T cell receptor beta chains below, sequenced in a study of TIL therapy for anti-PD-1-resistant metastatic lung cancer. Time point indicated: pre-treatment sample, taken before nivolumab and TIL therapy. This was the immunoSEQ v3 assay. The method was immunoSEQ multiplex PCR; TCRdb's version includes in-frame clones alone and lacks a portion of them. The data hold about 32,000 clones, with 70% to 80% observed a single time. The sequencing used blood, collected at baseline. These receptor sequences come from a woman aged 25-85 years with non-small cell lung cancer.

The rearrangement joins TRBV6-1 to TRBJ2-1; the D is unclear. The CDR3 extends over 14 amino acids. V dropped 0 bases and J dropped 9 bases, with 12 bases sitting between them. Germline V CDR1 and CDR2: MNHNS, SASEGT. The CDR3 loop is CASSEAQVEGEQFF. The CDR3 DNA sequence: TGTGCCAGCAGTGAAGCCCAGGTCGAAGGTGAGCAGTTCTTC.

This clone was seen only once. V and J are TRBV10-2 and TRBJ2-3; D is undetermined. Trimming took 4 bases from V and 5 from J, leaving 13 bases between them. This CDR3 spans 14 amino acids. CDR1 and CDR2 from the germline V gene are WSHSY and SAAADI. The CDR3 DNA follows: TGCGCCAGCAGTGCTCCCCCCCCTAGAGATACGCAGTATTTT. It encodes CASSAPPPRDTQYF.

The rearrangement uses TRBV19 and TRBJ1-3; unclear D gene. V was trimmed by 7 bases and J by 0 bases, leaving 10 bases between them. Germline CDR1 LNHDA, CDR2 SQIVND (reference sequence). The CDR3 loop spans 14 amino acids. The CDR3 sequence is CASKQSSSGNTIYF. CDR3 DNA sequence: TGTGCCAGTAAACAAAGTTCCTCTGGAAACACCATATATTTT.

CDR3 nucleotides: TGTGCCAGCAGAGGGCAGGGAAGTTGGGAGACCCAGTACTTC. This encodes CASRGQGSWETQYF. The chain is built from TRBV5-5 and TRBJ2-5; D might be TRBD1 (5 bases). The germline CDR1 and CDR2 sequences are SGHKS and YYEKEE (reference sequence). The CDR3 has 14 amino acids. V shed 5 bases and J shed 5 bases, with 16 bases lying between them.

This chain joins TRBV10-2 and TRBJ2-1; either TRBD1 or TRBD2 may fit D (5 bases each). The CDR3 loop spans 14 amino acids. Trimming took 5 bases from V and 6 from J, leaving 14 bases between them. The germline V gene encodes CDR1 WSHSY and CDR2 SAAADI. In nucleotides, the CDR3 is TGCGCCAGCAGTCGGGACCAAACAATCAATGAGCAGTTCTTC. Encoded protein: CASSRDQTINEQFF.

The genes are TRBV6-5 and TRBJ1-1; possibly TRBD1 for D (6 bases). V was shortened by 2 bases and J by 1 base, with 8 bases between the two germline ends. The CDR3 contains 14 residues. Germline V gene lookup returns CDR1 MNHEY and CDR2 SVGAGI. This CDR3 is CASSYDRKNTEAFF. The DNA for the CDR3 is TGTGCCAGCAGTTACGACAGGAAGAACACTGAAGCTTTCTTT.

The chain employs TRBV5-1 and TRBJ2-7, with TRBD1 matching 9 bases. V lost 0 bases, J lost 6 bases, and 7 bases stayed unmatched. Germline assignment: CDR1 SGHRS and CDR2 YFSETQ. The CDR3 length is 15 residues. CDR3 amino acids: CASSLGGQGTGEQYF. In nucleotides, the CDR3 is TGCGCCAGCAGCTTGGGCGGACAGGGGACAGGCGAGCAGTACTTC.

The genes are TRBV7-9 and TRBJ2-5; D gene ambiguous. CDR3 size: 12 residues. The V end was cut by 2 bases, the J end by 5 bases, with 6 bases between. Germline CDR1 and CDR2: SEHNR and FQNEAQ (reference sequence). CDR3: CASSLYGETQYF. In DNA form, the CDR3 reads TGTGCCAGCAGCTTATATGGGGAGACCCAGTACTTC. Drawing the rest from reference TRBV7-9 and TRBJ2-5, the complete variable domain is DTGVSQNPRHKITKRGQNVTFRCDPISEHNRLYWYRQTLGQGPEFLTYFQNEAQLEKSRLLSDRFSAERPKGSFSTLEIQRTEQGDSAMYLCASSLYGETQYFGPGTRLLVL.

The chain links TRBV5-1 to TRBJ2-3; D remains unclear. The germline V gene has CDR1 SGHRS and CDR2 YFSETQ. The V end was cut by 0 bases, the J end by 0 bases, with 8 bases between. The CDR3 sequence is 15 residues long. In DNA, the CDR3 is TGCGCCAGCAGCTTGGACGTTTCTAGCACAGATACGCAGTATTTT. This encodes CASSLDVSSTDTQYF.

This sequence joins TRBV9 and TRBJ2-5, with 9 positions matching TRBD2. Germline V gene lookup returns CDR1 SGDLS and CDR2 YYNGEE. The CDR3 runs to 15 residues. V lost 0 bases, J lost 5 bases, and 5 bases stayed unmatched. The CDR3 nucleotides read TGTGCCAGCAGCGTAGGCGGGAGGGCCATTGAGACCCAGTACTTC. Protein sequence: CASSVGGRAIETQYF. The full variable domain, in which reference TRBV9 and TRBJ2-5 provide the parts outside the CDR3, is DSGVTQTPKHLITATGQRVTLRCSPRSGDLSVYWYQQSLDQGLQFLIQYYNGEERAKGNILERFSAQQFPDLHSELNLSSLELGDSALYFCASSVGGRAIETQYFGPGTRLLVL.

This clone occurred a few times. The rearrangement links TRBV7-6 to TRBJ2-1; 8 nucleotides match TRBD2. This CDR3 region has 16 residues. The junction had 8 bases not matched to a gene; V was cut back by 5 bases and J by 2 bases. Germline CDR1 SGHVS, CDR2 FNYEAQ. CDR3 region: CASSRPYSGTYNEQFF. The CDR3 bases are TGTGCCAGCAGCCGGCCCTATAGCGGGACCTACAATGAGCAGTTCTTC.

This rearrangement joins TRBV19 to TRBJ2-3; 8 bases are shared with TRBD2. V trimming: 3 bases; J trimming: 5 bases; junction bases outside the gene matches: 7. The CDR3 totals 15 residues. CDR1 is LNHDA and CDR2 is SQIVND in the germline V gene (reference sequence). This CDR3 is CASSIMTSVGDTQYF. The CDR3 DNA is TGTGCCAGTAGTATCATGACTAGCGTAGGAGATACGCAGTATTTT.

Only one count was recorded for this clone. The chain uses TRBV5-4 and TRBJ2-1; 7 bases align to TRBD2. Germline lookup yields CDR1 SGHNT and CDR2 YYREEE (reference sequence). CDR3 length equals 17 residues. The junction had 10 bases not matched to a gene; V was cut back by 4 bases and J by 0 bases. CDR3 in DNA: TGTGCCAGCAGCATAAGGGCACTAGCGATCTCCTACAATGAGCAGTTCTTC. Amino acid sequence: CASSIRALAISYNEQFF.

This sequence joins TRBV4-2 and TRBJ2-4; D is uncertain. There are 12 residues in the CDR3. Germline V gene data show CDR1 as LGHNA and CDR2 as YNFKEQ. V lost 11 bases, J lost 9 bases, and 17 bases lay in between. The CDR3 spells CAASTLKGIQYF. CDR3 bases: TGTGCCGCCTCGACCTTGAAAGGCATTCAGTACTTC.

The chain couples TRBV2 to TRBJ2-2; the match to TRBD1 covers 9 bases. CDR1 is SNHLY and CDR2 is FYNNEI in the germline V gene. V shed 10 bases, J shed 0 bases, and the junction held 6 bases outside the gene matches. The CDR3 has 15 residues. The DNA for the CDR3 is TGTGCCATAACCGGGACAGGGACGAACACCGGGGAGCTGTTTTTT. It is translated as CAITGTGTNTGELFF.

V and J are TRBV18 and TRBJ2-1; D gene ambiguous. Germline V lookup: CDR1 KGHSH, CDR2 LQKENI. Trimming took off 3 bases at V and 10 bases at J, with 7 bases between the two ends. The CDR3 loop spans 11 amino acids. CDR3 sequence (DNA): TGTGCCAGCTCACCGGTTGCCGAGCAGTTCTTC. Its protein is CASSPVAEQFF.

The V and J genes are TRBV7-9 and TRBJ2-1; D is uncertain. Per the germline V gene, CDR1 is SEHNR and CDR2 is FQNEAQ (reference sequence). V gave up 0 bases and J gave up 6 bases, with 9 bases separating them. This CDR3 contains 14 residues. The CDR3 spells CASSLARQSNEQFF. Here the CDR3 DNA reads TGTGCCAGCAGCTTAGCCAGGCAAAGCAATGAGCAGTTCTTC.

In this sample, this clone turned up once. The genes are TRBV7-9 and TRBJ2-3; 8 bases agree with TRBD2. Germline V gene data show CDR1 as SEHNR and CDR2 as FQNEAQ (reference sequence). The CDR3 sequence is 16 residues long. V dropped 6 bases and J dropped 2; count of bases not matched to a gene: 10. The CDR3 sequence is CASSTGLALTTDTQYF. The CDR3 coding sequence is TGTGCCAGCAGTACTGGACTAGCCTTAACCACAGATACGCAGTATTTT.

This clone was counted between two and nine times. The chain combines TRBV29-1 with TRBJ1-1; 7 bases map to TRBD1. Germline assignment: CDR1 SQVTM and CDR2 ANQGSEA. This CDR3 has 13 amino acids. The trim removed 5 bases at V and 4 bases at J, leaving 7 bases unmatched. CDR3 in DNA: TGCAGCGTTCGGACAGGTTTGGGCACTGAAGCTTTCTTT. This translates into CSVRTGLGTEAFF.

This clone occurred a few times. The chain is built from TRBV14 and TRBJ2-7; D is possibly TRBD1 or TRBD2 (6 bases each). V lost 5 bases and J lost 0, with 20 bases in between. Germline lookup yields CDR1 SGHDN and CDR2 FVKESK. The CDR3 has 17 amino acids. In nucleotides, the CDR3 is TGTGCCAGCAGCTCTAACCGGGGGCTGAGGGCCTCCTACGAGCAGTACTTC. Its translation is CASSSNRGLRASYEQYF.

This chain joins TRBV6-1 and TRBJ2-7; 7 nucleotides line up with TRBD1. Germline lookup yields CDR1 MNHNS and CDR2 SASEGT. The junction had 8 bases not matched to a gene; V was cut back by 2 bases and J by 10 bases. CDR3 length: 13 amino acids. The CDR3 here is CASSESWTGRQYF. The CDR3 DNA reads TGTGCCAGCAGTGAATCTTGGACAGGTCGTCAGTACTTC.

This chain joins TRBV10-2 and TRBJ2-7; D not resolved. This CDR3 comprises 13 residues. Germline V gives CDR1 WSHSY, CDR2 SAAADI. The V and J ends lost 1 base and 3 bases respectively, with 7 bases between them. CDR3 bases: TGCGCCAGCAGTGAGTTGGCGAACTACGAGCAGTACTTC. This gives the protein CASSELANYEQYF.

CDR3 coding DNA: TGTGCCACCAGCAGAGGGTTAAAGGAATATGGCTACACCTTC. It specifies CATSRGLKEYGYTF. This chain joins TRBV15 and TRBJ1-2, with D unresolved. The germline V gene encodes CDR1 LNHNV and CDR2 YYDKDF (reference sequence). V dropped 1 base and J dropped 5 bases, with 11 bases sitting between them. This CDR3 contains 14 residues.

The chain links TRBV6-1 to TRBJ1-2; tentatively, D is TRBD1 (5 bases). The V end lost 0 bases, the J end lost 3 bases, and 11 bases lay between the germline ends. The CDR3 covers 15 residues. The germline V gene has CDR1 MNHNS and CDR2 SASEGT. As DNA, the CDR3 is TGTGCCAGCAGTGAAGCATGGGGCACCGACTATGGCTACACCTTC. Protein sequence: CASSEAWGTDYGYTF.

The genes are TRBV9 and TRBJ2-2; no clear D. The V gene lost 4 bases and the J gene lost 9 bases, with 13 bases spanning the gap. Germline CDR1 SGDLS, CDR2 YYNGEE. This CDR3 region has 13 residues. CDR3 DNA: TGTGCCAGCAGCACACATAGCCCCCGGGAGCTGTTTTTT. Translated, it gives CASSTHSPRELFF. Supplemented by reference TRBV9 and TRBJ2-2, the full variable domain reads DSGVTQTPKHLITATGQRVTLRCSPRSGDLSVYWYQQSLDQGLQFLIQYYNGEERAKGNILERFSAQQFPDLHSELNLSSLELGDSALYFCASSTHSPRELFFGEGSRLTVL.

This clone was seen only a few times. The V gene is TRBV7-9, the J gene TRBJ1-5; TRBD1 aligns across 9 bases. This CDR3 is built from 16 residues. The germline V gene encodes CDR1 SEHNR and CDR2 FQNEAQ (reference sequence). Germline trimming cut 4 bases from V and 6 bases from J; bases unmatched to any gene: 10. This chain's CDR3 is CASSSSVGQGGQPQHF. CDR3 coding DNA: TGTGCCAGCAGCTCCTCTGTGGGACAGGGTGGTCAGCCCCAGCATTTT.

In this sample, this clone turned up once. CDR3 sequence reads: CASSFAGPGRYEQYF. CDR3 sequence (DNA): TGTGCCAGCAGCTTTGCGGGCCCCGGACGCTACGAGCAGTACTTC. V gene TRBV5-6 combines with J gene TRBJ2-5, with a tentative D call TRBD2 (5 bases). The DNA matches TRBJ2-7 better at its end, which makes the J call doubtful. This CDR3 region has 15 residues. The germline gives CDR1 SGHDT, CDR2 YYEEEE.